This entry is about one T cell receptor (beta chain). Its recognized antigen is unknown. The input lacks base qualities; no much larger clone sits a single base away. One collaborating source in Seattle enrolled patients during active infection and followed them longitudinally through the course of disease. Each collaborating institution followed its own protocols to collect whole blood in K2EDTA tubes. For TCRbeta analysis, collaborator samples were shipped as frozen whole blood, as isolated PBMCs, or as DNA extracted from either sample type. TCRbeta CDR3 regions were amplified from genomic DNA by means of the immunoSEQ Assay, a bias-controlled multiplex PCR. Turning to the authors' computational methods: The number of nucleated cells in each sample was estimated by amplification of reference gene primers within the assay. Sequence reads were collapsed and filtered to measure the absolute abundance of every unique TCRbeta CDR3 rearrangement. Productive Simpson clonality was computed per sample as the square root of Simpson's diversity index over productive rearrangements. The source is immuneACCESS, and TCRdb retained only in-frame sequences with V and J called. Part of the clones is not carried over; for the studies checked, unresolved V genes explain less than half of this, and the remainder is unexplained. V and J calls plus clone size are reproduced from that table; the DNA served to infer D and trimming. A total of some 180,000 clones appear in this sample, 82% of them only once. The ten largest make up roughly 8% of the sample.

This entry is derived from a study of blood T cell repertoires in COVID-19 (dated by TCRdb to 2020 to 2022). Concerning the study at large: The collaborator samples originated in the United States, Italy and Spain and spanned the acute and convalescent phases of COVID-19. The prospective study material was composed of cDNA or gDNA derived from T cells, B-cell-depleted T cells, or PBMCs. Subjects who had been exposed to COVID-19, were actively infected with it, or had recovered from it provided the deeply sampled blood TCRbeta repertoires that made up the dataset. A freely available public database, intended as a resource for researchers studying the immune response to SARS-CoV-2, is where the repertoires were released. The samples were drawn from the first 160 participants of the ongoing ImmuneRACE study and from 950 to 1,500 subjects provided by 6 global collaborators. The sample metadata nearly always contained a de-identified subject ID, COVID-19 status, age in years and sex. Where HLA class I and class II types were available, the types were taken from metadata supplied by the sample provider, not from assay-based typing.

The germline V gene (reference sequence) supplies CDR1 LGHDT and CDR2 YNNKEL. The CDR3 runs 15 amino acids, cysteine and phenylalanine included. The retained sequence is limited to the CDR3, 45 bases, with the frame set at the first base. Trimming removed 3 bases from V and 0 bases from J, leaving 9 bases between the germline ends. General findings and caveats noted by the study authors: The amount of clinical and demographic metadata varied by source and participant and was provided uncurated.

The receptor chain draws on TRBV3-1 (or the pseudogene TRBV3-2) and TRBJ2-1; TRBD2 could be the D gene, as 6 bases match. Sequenced material: peripheral blood. This TCR came from an older woman with COVID-19, enrolled during active disease. In nucleotides, the sequence is TGTGCCAGCAGCCAGGGCGGGGACTCCTACAATGAGCAGTTCTTC. Its translation is CASSQGGDSYNEQFF.